This is a list of T cell receptor beta chains from one sample in a study of CD4+ T cells in melanoma. The assay was immunoSEQ multiplex PCR, and TCRdb's table has in-frame clones only and misses some. The sample consists of about 140,000 clones, over 90% of them appearing once. Source of these receptors: a human donor with melanoma. Both conserved end residues are part of each CDR3. A D gene is named only where the DNA matches it firmly. The size field is filled for only some rows; it gives once, few, many or a size class.

J: TRBJ1-4; V: TRBV6-1; size: -; D: TRBD1; DNA: TGTGCCAGCAGTGGCGGACAGGGTCGGGAAAAACTGTTTTTT; CDR3: CASSGGQGREKLFF
J: TRBJ1-1; V: TRBV27; size: -; D: -; DNA: TGTGCCAGCAGTTCGGACAGCAGTCGTAGCGAAGCTTTCTTT; CDR3: CASSSDSSRSEAFF
J: TRBJ2-1; V: TRBV7-3; size: few; D: -; DNA: TGTGCCAGCAGCATTCACCGGGACTCCGCCGGTGAGCAGTTCTTC; CDR3: CASSIHRDSAGEQFF
J: TRBJ2-7; V: TRBV27; size: -; D: -; DNA: TGTGCCAGCAGTTCACGACCCGCCGGGAACGAGCAGTACTTC; CDR3: CASSSRPAGNEQYF
J: TRBJ1-1; V: TRBV7-9; size: -; D: -; DNA: TGTGCCAGCAGCCGCGCTCCCCACAGCAACACTGAAGCTTTCTTT; CDR3: CASSRAPHSNTEAFF
J: TRBJ2-7; V: TRBV18; size: -; D: -; DNA: TGTGCCAGCTCACCACAACCCTACGAGCAGTACTTC; CDR3: CASSPQPYEQYF
J: TRBJ1-1; V: TRBV2; size: -; D: TRBD1; DNA: TGTGCCAGCACTCGGGACAGGATGAACACTGAAGCTTTCTTT; CDR3: CASTRDRMNTEAFF
J: TRBJ1-3; V: TRBV20-1; size: once; D: -; DNA: TGCAGTGCTAGAGTTGTAAACACCATATATTTT; CDR3: CSARVVNTIYF
J: TRBJ1-5; V: TRBV5-5; size: -; D: -; DNA: TGTGCCAGCAGCTTGATCGAGGGACGGGTTAGCAATCAGCCCCAGCATTTT; CDR3: CASSLIEGRVSNQPQHF
J: TRBJ2-1; V: TRBV19; size: -; D: -; DNA: TGTGCCAGTACCGACGCACCCGGGACACCTATCTTC; CDR3: CASTDAPGTPIF